These T cell receptor beta chains were read from a single sample in a study of blood T cell repertoires in COVID-19. Generated by immunoSEQ multiplex PCR, the TCRdb table keeps only in-frame clones and is missing some. The data contain fewer than 200,000 clones, nearly 80% of them singletons. Sequencing was done on a sample of peripheral blood. The receptors shown here come from a woman aged 65 to 85 with acute or convalescent COVID-19. Both conserved end residues are part of each CDR3.

>TRBV5-5|TRBJ2-2
CASSLQGSGELFF
>TRBV5-8|TRBJ1-4
CASSKGQGVATNEKLFF
>TRBV5-6|TRBJ1-1
CASSLVGGYTEAFF
>TRBV5-4|TRBJ2-3
CASSVTSGRGTDTQYF
>TRBV7-6|TRBJ2-3
CASSSRLAGSTDTQYF
>TRBV29-1|TRBJ2-5
CSVDVGQNQETQYF
>TRBV13|TRBJ2-5
CASSHSRAKGQETQYF
>TRBV5-1|TRBJ2-2
CASSLDWNTGELFF
>TRBV7-3|TRBJ2-1
CASKGLAGEQFF
>TRBV27|TRBJ1-6
CASRPNFNFDNSPLHF
>TRBV7-3|TRBJ2-2
CASSPSLAGLTGELFF
>TRBV27|TRBJ1-5
CASSLDNEMGPCYQPQHF
>TRBV6-6|TRBJ1-2
CASSRRGDGYTF
>TRBV30|TRBJ1-6
CAWSAMGQDNSPLHF
>TRBV29-1|TRBJ2-7
CSVETSSYEQYF
>TRBV3-1/TRBV3-2|TRBJ2-1
CASSRRLAGLSRDEQFF
>TRBV10-3|TRBJ1-2
CAISESLGSGGYTF
>TRBV29-1|TRBJ2-6
CSARLSGANVLTF